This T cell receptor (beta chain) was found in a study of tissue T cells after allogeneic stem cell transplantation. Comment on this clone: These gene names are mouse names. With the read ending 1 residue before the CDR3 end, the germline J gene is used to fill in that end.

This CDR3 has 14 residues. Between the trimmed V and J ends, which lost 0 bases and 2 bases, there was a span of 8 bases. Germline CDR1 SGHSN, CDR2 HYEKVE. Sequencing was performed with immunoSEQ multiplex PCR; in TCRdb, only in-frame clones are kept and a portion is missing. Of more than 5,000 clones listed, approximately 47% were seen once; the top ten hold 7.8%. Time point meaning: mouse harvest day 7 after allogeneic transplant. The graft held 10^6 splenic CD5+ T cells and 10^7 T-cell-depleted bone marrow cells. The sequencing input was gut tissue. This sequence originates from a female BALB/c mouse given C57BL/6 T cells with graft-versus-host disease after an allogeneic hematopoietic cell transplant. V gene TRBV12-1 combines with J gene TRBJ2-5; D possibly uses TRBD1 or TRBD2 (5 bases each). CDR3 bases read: TGTGCCAGCTCTCTCGAAGGGACCCAAGACACCCAGTAC. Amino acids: CASSLEGTQDTQY. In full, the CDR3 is CASSLEGTQDTQYF.